This TCR beta chain emerged from a study of CD8 T cells in ankylosing spondylitis. Study results and caveats: In synovial fluid and blood from reactive arthritis, some motif variants were previously reported. A TCR beta motif made of roughly eight highly homologous variants seemed typical of ankylosing spondylitis blood. As reported, disease-linked clones showed significant enrichment in matched ankylosing spondylitis synovial fluid.

TCRdb passed the 5' RACE reads through MiXCR, listing each CDR3 protein once. The sample includes about 540,000 distinct CDR3 sequences, about 13% of them seen just once. This clonotype was observed at least ten times. No antigen is known for it. The sequenced sample was blood, either unsorted or a sorted T cell fraction (not recorded which). The source is a male donor with ankylosing spondylitis.

CDR3 sequence reads: CSVEGDFDGISYNEQFF. The DNA of the CDR3 is TGCAGCGTTGAAGGGGACTTCGACGGGATCTCCTACAATGAGCAGTTCTTC. J is TRBJ2-1 and V is TRBV29-1, with D perhaps TRBD2 (6 bases). The germline V gene has CDR1 SQVTM and CDR2 ANQGSEA. V was pared by 1 base and J by 0 bases, with 16 bases between. CDR3 length: 17 amino acids.